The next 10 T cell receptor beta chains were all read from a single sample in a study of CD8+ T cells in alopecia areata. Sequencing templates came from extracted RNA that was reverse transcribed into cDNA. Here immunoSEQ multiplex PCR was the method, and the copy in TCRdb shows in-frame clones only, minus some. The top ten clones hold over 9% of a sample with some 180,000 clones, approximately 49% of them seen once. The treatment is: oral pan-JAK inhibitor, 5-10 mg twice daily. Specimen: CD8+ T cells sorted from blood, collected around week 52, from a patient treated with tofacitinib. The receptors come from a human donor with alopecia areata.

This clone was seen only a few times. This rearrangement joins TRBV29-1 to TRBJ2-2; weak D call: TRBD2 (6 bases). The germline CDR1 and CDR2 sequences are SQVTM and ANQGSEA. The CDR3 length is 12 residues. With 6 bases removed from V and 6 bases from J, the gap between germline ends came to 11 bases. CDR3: CSVPSGAGELFF. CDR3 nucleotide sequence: TGCAGCGTCCCCTCGGGGGCCGGGGAGCTGTTTTTT.

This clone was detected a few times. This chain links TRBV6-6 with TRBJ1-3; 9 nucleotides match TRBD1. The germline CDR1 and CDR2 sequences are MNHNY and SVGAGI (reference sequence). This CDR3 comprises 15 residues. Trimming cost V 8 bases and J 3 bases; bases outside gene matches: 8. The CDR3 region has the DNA TGTGCCAGCGGATCCGGGACAGGGTATGGAAACACCATATATTTT. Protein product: CASGSGTGYGNTIYF.

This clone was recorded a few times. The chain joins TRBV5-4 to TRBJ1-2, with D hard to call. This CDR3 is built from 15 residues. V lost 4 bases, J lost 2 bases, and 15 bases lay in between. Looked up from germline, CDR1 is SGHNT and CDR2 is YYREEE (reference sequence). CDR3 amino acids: CASSTTQLGNYGYTF. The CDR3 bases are TGTGCCAGCAGCACCACCCAATTAGGCAACTATGGCTACACCTTC.

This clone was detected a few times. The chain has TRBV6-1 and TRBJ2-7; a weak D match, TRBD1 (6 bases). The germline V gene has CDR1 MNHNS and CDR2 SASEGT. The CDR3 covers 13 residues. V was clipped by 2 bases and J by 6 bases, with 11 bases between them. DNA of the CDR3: TGTGCCAGCAGTGAACGGACAGCCGCCGAGCAGTACTTC. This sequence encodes CASSERTAAEQYF.

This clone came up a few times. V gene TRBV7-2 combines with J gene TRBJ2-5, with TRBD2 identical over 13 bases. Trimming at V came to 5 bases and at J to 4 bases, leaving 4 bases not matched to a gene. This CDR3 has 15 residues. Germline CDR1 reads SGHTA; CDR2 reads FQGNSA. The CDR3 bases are TGTGCCAGCAGCATACTAGCGGGGGGGCCAGAGACCCAGTACTTC. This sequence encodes CASSILAGGPETQYF.

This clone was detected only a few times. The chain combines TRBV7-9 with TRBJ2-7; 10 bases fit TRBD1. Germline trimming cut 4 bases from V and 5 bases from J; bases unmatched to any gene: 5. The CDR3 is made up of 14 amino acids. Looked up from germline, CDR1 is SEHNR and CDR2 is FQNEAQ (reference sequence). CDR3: CASSSRDRGHEQYF. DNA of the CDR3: TGTGCCAGCAGCTCCAGGGACAGGGGACACGAGCAGTACTTC.

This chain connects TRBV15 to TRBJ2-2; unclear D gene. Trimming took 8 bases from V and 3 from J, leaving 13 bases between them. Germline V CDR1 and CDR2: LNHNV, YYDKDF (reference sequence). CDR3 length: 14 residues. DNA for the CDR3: TGTGCCACCGGAAATGTAGGGCACACCGGGGAGCTGTTTTTT. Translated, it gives CATGNVGHTGELFF.

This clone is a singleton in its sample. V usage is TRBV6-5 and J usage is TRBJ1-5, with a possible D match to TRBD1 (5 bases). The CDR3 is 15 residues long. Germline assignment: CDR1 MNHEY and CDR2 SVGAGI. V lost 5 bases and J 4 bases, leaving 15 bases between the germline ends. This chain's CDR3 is CASSPGTEGNQPQHF. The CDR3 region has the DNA TGTGCCAGCAGTCCCGGGACCGAGGGGAATCAGCCCCAGCATTTT.

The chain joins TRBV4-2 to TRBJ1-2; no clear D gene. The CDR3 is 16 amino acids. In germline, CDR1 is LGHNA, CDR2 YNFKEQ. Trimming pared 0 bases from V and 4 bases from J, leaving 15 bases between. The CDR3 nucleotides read TGTGCCAGCAGCCAAGATCCACAAGGGCGCCTCTATGGCTACACCTTC. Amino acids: CASSQDPQGRLYGYTF.

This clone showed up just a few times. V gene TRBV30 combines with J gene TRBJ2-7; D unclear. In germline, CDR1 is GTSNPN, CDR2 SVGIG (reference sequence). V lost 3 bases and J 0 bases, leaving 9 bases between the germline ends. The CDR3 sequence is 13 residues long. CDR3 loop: CAWSEFNSYEQYF. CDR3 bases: TGTGCCTGGAGCGAGTTCAACTCCTACGAGCAGTACTTC.